A single sample is the source of the 26 T cell receptor beta chains below, sequenced in a study of cytomegalovirus exposure and HLA in healthy donors. PCR employed 60 Vbeta and 13 Jbeta primers. Assay: immunoSEQ multiplex PCR; the TCRdb copy retains only in-frame clones and omits some. The sample contains around 130,000 clones, about 8.5% of which appear only once. The sample taken for sequencing was PBMCs. The receptors originated from a man in his forties or fifties in good health and CMV-seronegative.

V is TRBV7-9 and J is TRBJ1-2; no definite D call. The CDR3 totals 13 residues. The V end was cut by 5 bases, the J end by 4 bases, with 11 bases between. The V gene's germline CDR1 is SEHNR and CDR2 FQNEAQ (reference sequence). CDR3 amino acids: CASSLVEAYGYTF. CDR3 in DNA: TGTGCCAGCAGCCTCGTGGAGGCCTATGGCTACACCTTC.

This clone was picked up a small number of times. The rearrangement joins TRBV4-3 to TRBJ1-6, with a possible D match to TRBD1 (6 bases). Germline lookup yields CDR1 LGHNA and CDR2 YSLEER. Trimming took 0 bases from V and 10 from J, leaving 16 bases between them. The CDR3 is made up of 16 amino acids. CDR3 sequence (DNA): TGCGCCAGCAGCCAAGATGTGAATCTTGGGGGCTCACCCCTCCACTTT. Protein: CASSQDVNLGGSPLHF.

The gene calls are TRBV5-1 and TRBJ2-5; the match to TRBD1 covers 9 bases. This CDR3 region has 16 residues. Germline V gene sequence: CDR1 SGHRS, CDR2 YFSETQ. V gave up 1 base and J gave up 9 bases; unmatched junction bases: 13. CDR3 DNA sequence: TGCGCCAGCAGCTTGCGGTCGTGGGACAGGGAGTCGTCCCAGTACTTC. Its translation: CASSLRSWDRESSQYF.

This clone was found a few times. CDR3 nucleotides: TGCGCCAGCAGCTCCATAGCGGGAGGGAGCACAGATACGCAGTATTTT. Translated, it gives CASSSIAGGSTDTQYF. The V and J genes are TRBV5-1 and TRBJ2-3; 11 bases are shared with TRBD2. V shed 3 bases and J 0 bases; nucleotides not matched to a gene: 3. From germline, CDR1 is SGHRS and CDR2 YFSETQ. This CDR3 comprises 16 residues.

On this clone: The same CDR3 can be traced to other DNA sequences in this sample. The rearrangement uses TRBV19 and TRBJ2-2; D call uncertain. The CDR3 length is 14 residues. The V end was cut by 3 bases, the J end by 2 bases, with 7 bases between. Germline-derived CDR1 and CDR2 are LNHDA and SQIVND (reference sequence). The DNA of the CDR3 is TGTGCCAGTAGTATTAGTCGAAACACCGGGGAGCTGTTTTTT. This gives the protein CASSISRNTGELFF.

The J gene is TRBJ1-5, the V gene TRBV12-5, with 8 bases aligning to TRBD1. After removal of 8 bases from V and 4 bases from J, the junction contained 4 bases not matched to a gene. CDR1 LGHNT and CDR2 FRNRAP come from the germline V gene. The CDR3 runs to 13 residues. The DNA of the CDR3 is TGTGCTAGTCACAGGGGGTCTAATCAGCCCCAGCATTTT. Translating gives CASHRGSNQPQHF.

This clone was counted a few times. This rearrangement joins TRBV9 to TRBJ1-2; D may be TRBD1 (6 bases). V dropped 0 bases and J dropped 4 bases, with 13 bases sitting between them. The CDR3 runs to 15 residues. The germline V gene encodes CDR1 SGDLS and CDR2 YYNGEE. Written as DNA, the CDR3 is TGTGCCAGCAGCGTAGCTACAGGGAGGGGCTATGGCTACACCTTC. This sequence encodes CASSVATGRGYGYTF.

This clone was seen a handful of times. V is TRBV7-8 and J is TRBJ1-5; D is undetermined. The CDR3 is 13 residues long. V dropped 1 base and J dropped 6 bases, with 7 bases sitting between them. Germline V CDR1 and CDR2: SGHVS, FQNEAQ. CDR3 sequence (DNA): TGTGCCAGCAGCTTAGGAGTCGGTCAGCCCCAGCATTTT. Translated, it gives CASSLGVGQPQHF.

This sequence joins TRBV7-6 and TRBJ1-1, with unresolved D. Trimming left V 5 bases short and J 6 bases short, with 16 bases between. The CDR3 runs to 14 residues. Germline loops: CDR1 SGHVS, CDR2 FNYEAQ. The CDR3 is CASSPGNPWAEAFF. The CDR3, as DNA: TGTGCCAGCAGCCCGGGGAATCCGTGGGCTGAAGCTTTCTTT. Full variable domain (outside the CDR3, taken from reference TRBV7-6 and TRBJ1-1): GAGVSQSPRYKVTKRGQDVALRCDPISGHVSLYWYRQALGQGPEFLTYFNYEAQQDKSGLPNDRFSAERPEGSISTLTIQRTEQRDSAMYRCASSPGNPWAEAFFGQGTRLTVV.

This clone has only a few counts. The chain carries TRBV9 and TRBJ1-3; D remains unclear. Per germline, CDR1 SGDLS and CDR2 YYNGEE. The V end lost 0 bases, the J end lost 0 bases, and 7 bases lay between the germline ends. The CDR3 has 15 residues. The CDR3 protein is CASSVVGLSGNTIYF. DNA for the CDR3: TGTGCCAGCAGCGTAGTTGGACTCTCTGGAAACACCATATATTTT. The full variable domain, rest sourced from reference TRBV9 and TRBJ1-3, is DSGVTQTPKHLITATGQRVTLRCSPRSGDLSVYWYQQSLDQGLQFLIQYYNGEERAKGNILERFSAQQFPDLHSELNLSSLELGDSALYFCASSVVGLSGNTIYFGEGSWLTVV.

V is TRBV10-3 and J is TRBJ2-3, with TRBD1 as a possible D gene (5 bases). The CDR3 is 15 residues long. V was trimmed by 5 bases and J by 0 bases, leaving 12 bases between them. From germline, CDR1 is ENHRY and CDR2 SYGVKD. The CDR3 sequence: CAISQQATSTDTQYF. As DNA, the CDR3 is TGTGCCATCAGTCAACAGGCTACTAGCACAGATACGCAGTATTTT.

This clone was seen only a few times. V is TRBV29-1 and J is TRBJ2-1; TRBD2 agrees at 8 bases. CDR1 is SQVTM and CDR2 is ANQGSEA in the germline V gene. V lost 7 bases, J lost 8 bases, and 13 bases stayed unmatched. This CDR3 has 14 amino acids. The CDR3 bases are TGCAGCGCCACCGGGAGGGCCGGATTGGATGAGCAGTTCTTC. Translated, it gives CSATGRAGLDEQFF.

The CDR3 spells CASSPWTSGGLSYNEQFF. The CDR3 bases are TGCGCCAGCAGCCCTTGGACTAGCGGGGGCCTCTCCTACAATGAGCAGTTCTTC. The chain couples TRBV5-1 to TRBJ2-1; TRBD2 agrees at 13 bases. This CDR3 has 18 amino acids. V dropped 4 bases and J dropped 0; count of bases not matched to a gene: 7. CDR1 SGHRS and CDR2 YFSETQ come from the germline V gene.

The V gene is TRBV6-6, the J gene TRBJ1-1; 7 bases fit TRBD1. V lost 5 bases and J lost 1; bases outside the gene matches: 7. The CDR3 extends over 15 amino acids. Germline V gene lookup returns CDR1 MNHNY and CDR2 SVGAGI (reference sequence). The CDR3 is CASSPLGQSNTEAFF. CDR3 DNA sequence: TGTGCCAGCAGTCCTTTGGGACAGTCGAACACTGAAGCTTTCTTT.

The V gene is TRBV2, the J gene TRBJ1-5; no clear D gene. Trimming removed 6 bases from V and 1 base from J, with 13 bases in between. Germline assignment: CDR1 SNHLY and CDR2 FYNNEI. This CDR3 comprises 15 residues. CDR3 sequence (DNA): TGTGCCAGCAGACCACTTGGAGGGAGCAATCAGCCCCAGCATTTT. It codes for CASRPLGGSNQPQHF. Looking up the rest from reference TRBV2 and TRBJ1-5 gives the full variable domain: EPEVTQTPSHQVTQMGQEVILRCVPISNHLYFYWYRQILGQKVEFLVSFYNNEISEKSEIFDDQFSVERPDGSNFTLKIRSTKLEDSAMYFCASRPLGGSNQPQHFGDGTRLSIL.

The rearrangement uses TRBV10-2 and TRBJ2-7, with D perhaps TRBD2 (5 bases). The V gene lost 3 bases and the J gene lost 3 bases, with 12 bases spanning the gap. Germline V lookup: CDR1 WSHSY, CDR2 SAAADI. This CDR3 has 14 amino acids. CDR3 DNA: TGCGCCAGCAGTGATTACGGGGAATACTACGAGCAGTACTTC. It translates to CASSDYGEYYEQYF.

This clone was detected only a few times. The rearrangement joins TRBV5-1 to TRBJ1-2, with 7 bases aligning to TRBD1. V shed 3 bases and J 6 bases; nucleotides not matched to a gene: 5. Germline assignment: CDR1 SGHRS and CDR2 YFSETQ. The CDR3 consists of 13 residues. The CDR3 loop is CASSSRGQHGYTF. The CDR3 DNA reads as TGCGCCAGCAGCTCCCGGGGACAGCATGGCTACACCTTC.

There are a few counts of this clone. The rearrangement joins TRBV5-6 to TRBJ1-1; D remains unclear. This CDR3 region has 13 residues. Germline CDR1 reads SGHDT; CDR2 reads YYEEEE. V was trimmed by 4 bases and J by 1 base, leaving 8 bases between them. The DNA for the CDR3 is TGTGCCAGCAGCCCCGAGGAGAACACTGAAGCTTTCTTT. Amino acids: CASSPEENTEAFF.

This clone occurred a few times. V usage is TRBV7-9 and J usage is TRBJ2-1, with 11 bases that match TRBD2. V was clipped by 3 bases and J by 6 bases; unmatched bases: 4. Germline-derived CDR1 and CDR2 are SEHNR and FQNEAQ (reference sequence). The CDR3 has 15 residues. The CDR3, as DNA: TGTGCCAGCAGCTTTAGTAGCGGGGGGGCCAATGAGCAGTTCTTC. Its protein product is CASSFSSGGANEQFF.

This clone was observed a handful of times. A junction end diverges from the germline sequence, so it may reflect a read error. The chain uses TRBV4-3 and TRBJ2-5; TRBD2 matches at 7 bases. The germline V gene encodes CDR1 LGHNA and CDR2 YSLEER. The CDR3 is made up of 13 amino acids. The CDR3 DNA is TGCGCCAGAAGCCAAGATAGGCGGGGGAACCAGTACTTC. This translates into CARSQDRRGNQYF.

This clone was observed a handful of times. This chain uses TRBV9 with TRBJ1-6, with a tentative D call TRBD1 (5 bases). CDR1 SGDLS and CDR2 YYNGEE come from the germline V gene. V lost 3 bases and J 5 bases, leaving 9 bases between the germline ends. This CDR3 has 14 amino acids. CDR3 coding DNA: TGTGCCAGCAGCGGGGGGAGGAATAATTCACCCCTCCACTTT. Translation: CASSGGRNNSPLHF. Combining the CDR3 with reference TRBV9 and TRBJ1-6 gives the whole variable domain DSGVTQTPKHLITATGQRVTLRCSPRSGDLSVYWYQQSLDQGLQFLIQYYNGEERAKGNILERFSAQQFPDLHSELNLSSLELGDSALYFCASSGGRNNSPLHFGNGTRLTVT.

This clone showed up just a few times. V and J are TRBV29-1 and TRBJ1-6; TRBD1 might be the D (5 bases). This CDR3 comprises 13 residues. The V gene lost 4 bases and the J gene lost 7 bases, with 11 bases spanning the gap. Germline V gene lookup returns CDR1 SQVTM and CDR2 ANQGSEA. The CDR3 nucleotides read TGCAGCGTTGGGCAGGGCGGCAATTCACCCCTCCACTTT. Translated, it gives CSVGQGGNSPLHF.

This clone has only a few counts. CDR3 in DNA: TGTGCCAGCTCACCGGTAATGGCCGGAGTAATCTCGAAGGAGACCCAGTACTTC. It encodes CASSPVMAGVISKETQYF. The rearrangement joins TRBV18 to TRBJ2-5; D is unresolved. V dropped 3 bases and J dropped 5 bases, with 25 bases sitting between them. Germline V gene lookup returns CDR1 KGHSH and CDR2 LQKENI. This CDR3 is 18 amino acids long.

The J gene is TRBJ1-5, the V gene TRBV28; TRBD1 matches at 9 bases. In germline, CDR1 is MDHEN, CDR2 SYDVKM. This CDR3 has 15 residues. With V trimmed by 6 bases and J by 7 bases, 10 bases remained unmatched. For the CDR3, the DNA is TGTGCCAGCAGCAACTCCGGGACAGGGTCCCAGCCCCAGCATTTT. Protein product: CASSNSGTGSQPQHF.

This clone was counted between two and nine times. The junction and the germline gene differ at one end; a read error may be behind it. The chain employs TRBV25-1 and TRBJ2-5; D possibly corresponds to TRBD2 (5 bases). Germline CDR1 is MGHDK and CDR2 is SYGVNS. The CDR3 runs to 14 residues. In DNA, the CDR3 is TGTGCCAGCAGTGACCCGGACTGGAAAGAGACCAAGTACTTC. Its protein product is CASSDPDWKETKYF.

CDR3 DNA: TGTGCCAGCAGTTATGGAGACAATCAGCCCCAGCATTTT. Residues: CASSYGDNQPQHF. The chain is built from TRBV6-5 and TRBJ1-5; D remains ambiguous. V was clipped by 3 bases and J by 3 bases, with 6 bases between them. This CDR3 region has 13 residues. The V gene's germline CDR1 is MNHEY and CDR2 SVGAGI.